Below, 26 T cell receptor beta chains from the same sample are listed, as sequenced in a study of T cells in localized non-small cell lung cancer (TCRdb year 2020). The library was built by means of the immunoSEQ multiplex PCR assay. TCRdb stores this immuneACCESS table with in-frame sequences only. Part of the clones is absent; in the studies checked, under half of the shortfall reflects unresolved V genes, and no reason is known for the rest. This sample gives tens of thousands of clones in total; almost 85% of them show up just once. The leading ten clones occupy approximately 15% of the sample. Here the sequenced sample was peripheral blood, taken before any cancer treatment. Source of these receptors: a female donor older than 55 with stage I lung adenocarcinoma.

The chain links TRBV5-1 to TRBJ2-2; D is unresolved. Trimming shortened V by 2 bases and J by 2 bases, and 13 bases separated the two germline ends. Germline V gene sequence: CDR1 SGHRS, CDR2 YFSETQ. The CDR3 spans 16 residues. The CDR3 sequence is CASSFLKNPNTGELFF. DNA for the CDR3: TGCGCCAGCAGCTTCCTGAAGAACCCTAACACCGGGGAGCTGTTTTTT.

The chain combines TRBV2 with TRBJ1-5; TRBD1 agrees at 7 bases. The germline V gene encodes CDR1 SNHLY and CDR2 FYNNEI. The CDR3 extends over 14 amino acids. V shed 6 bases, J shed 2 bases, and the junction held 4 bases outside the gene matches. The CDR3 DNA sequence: TGTGCCAGCAGCCAGGGGGGGGGCAATCAGCCCCAGCATTTT. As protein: CASSQGGGNQPQHF.

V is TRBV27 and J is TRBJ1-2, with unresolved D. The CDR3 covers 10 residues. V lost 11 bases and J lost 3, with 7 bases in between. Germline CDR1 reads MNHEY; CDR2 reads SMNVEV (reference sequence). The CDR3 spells CALSDYGYTF. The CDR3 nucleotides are TGTGCCCTTAGCGACTATGGCTACACCTTC.

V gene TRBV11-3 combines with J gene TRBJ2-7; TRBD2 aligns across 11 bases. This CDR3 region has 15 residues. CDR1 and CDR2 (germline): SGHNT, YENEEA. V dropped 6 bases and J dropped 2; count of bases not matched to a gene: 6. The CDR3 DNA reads TGTGCCAGCAGTCCTATAGCGGGAGGGCCCTACGAGCAGTACTTC. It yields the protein CASSPIAGGPYEQYF. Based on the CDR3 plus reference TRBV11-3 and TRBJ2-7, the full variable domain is EAGVVQSPRYKIIEKKQPVAFWCNPISGHNTLYWYLQNLGQGPELLIRYENEEAVDDSQLPKDRFSAERLKGVDSTLKIQPAELGDSAVYLCASSPIAGGPYEQYFGPGTRLTVT.

The CDR3 DNA reads TGTGCCAGCAGTGATGCGGGACTTGGCTCCTACGAGCAGTACTTC. It is translated as CASSDAGLGSYEQYF. The rearrangement links TRBV25-1 to TRBJ2-7, with a possible D match to TRBD2 (6 bases). This CDR3 contains 15 residues. V lost 3 bases and J 0 bases, leaving 12 bases between the germline ends. Germline CDR1 MGHDK, CDR2 SYGVNS.

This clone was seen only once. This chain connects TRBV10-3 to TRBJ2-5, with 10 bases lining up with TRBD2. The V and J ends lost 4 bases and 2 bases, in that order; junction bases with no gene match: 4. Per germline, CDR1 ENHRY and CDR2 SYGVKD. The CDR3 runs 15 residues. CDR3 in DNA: TGTGCCATCAGTGGGACTAGCGGAGCTCAAGAGACCCAGTACTTC. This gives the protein CAISGTSGAQETQYF.

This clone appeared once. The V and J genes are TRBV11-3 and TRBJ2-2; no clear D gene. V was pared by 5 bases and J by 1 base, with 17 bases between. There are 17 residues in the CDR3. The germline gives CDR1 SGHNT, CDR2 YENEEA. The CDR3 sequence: CASSPSLVPENTGELFF. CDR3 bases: TGTGCCAGCAGCCCTTCCTTAGTTCCGGAGAACACCGGGGAGCTGTTTTTT.

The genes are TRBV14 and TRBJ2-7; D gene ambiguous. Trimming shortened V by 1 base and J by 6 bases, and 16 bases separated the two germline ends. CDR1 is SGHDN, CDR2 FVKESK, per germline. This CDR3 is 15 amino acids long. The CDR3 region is CASSQVRNILSEQYF. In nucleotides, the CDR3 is TGTGCCAGCAGCCAAGTCCGTAACATCTTGTCCGAGCAGTACTTC.

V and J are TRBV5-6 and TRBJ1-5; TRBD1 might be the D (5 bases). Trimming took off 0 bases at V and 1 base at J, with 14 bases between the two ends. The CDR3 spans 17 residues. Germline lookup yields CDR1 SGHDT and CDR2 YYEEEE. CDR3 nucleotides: TGTGCCAGCAGCTTGGCCTTGGGGGGTTTGAGCAATCAGCCCCAGCATTTT. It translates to CASSLALGGLSNQPQHF.

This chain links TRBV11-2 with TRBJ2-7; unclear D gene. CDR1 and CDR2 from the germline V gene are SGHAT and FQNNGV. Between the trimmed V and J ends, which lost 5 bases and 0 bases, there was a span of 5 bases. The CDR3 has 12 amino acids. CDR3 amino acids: CASSLYSYEQYF. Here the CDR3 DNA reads TGTGCCAGCAGCCTCTACTCCTACGAGCAGTACTTC.

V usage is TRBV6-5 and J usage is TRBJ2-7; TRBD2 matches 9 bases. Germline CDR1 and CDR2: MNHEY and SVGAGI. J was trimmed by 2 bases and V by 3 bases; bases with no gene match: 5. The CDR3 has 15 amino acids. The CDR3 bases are TGTGCCAGCAGTTATATGGGACTAGCACCCTACGAGCAGTACTTC. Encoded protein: CASSYMGLAPYEQYF.

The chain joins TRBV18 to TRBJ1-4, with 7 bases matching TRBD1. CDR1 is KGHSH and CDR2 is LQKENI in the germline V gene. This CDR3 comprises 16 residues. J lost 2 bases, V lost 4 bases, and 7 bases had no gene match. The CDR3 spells CASSLNDRATNEKLFF. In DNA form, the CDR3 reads TGTGCCAGCTCACTAAATGACAGGGCTACTAATGAAAAACTGTTTTTT.

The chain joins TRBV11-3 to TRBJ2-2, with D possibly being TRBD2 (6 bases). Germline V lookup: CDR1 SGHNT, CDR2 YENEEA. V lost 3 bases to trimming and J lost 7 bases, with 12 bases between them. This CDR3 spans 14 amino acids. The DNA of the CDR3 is TGTGCCAGCAGCTTCCTCCTTAGCGGCGGGGAGCTGTTTTTT. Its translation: CASSFLLSGGELFF. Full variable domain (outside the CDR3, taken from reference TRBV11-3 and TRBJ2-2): EAGVVQSPRYKIIEKKQPVAFWCNPISGHNTLYWYLQNLGQGPELLIRYENEEAVDDSQLPKDRFSAERLKGVDSTLKIQPAELGDSAVYLCASSFLLSGGELFFGEGSRLTVL.

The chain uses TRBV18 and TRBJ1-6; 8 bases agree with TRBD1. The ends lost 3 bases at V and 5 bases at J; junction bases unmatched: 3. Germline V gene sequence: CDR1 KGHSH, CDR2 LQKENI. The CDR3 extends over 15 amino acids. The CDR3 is CASSPKDRDNSPLHF. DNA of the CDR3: TGTGCCAGCTCACCTAAGGACAGGGATAATTCACCCCTCCACTTT.

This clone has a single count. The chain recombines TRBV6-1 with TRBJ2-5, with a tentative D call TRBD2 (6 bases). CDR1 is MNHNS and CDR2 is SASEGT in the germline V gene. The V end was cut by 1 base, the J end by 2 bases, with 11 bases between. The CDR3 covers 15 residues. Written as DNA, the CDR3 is TGTGCCAGCAGTGAAGAGCCCGGGACTCAAGAGACCCAGTACTTC. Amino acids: CASSEEPGTQETQYF.

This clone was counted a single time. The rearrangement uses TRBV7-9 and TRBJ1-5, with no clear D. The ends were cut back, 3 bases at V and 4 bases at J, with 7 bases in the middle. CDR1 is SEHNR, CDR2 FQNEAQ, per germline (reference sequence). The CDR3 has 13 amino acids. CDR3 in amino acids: CASSFELNQPQHF. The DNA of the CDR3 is TGTGCCAGCAGCTTTGAGCTAAATCAGCCCCAGCATTTT.

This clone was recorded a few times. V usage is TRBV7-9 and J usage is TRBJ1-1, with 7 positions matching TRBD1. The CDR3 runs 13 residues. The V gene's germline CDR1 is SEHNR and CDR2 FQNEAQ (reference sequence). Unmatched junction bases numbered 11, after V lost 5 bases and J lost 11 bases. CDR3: CASSPRDRVGAFF. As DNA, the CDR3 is TGTGCCAGCAGCCCGAGAGACAGGGTCGGGGCTTTCTTT.

The CDR3 DNA reads as TGTGCCAGCTCACCACCCGGGACAAACGGAAACACCATATATTTT. Protein sequence: CASSPPGTNGNTIYF. V gene TRBV18 combines with J gene TRBJ1-3; maybe TRBD1 (6 bases). This CDR3 is 15 amino acids long. Germline lookup yields CDR1 KGHSH and CDR2 LQKENI. V was shortened by 0 bases and J by 4 bases, with 10 bases between the two germline ends.

The CDR3 region is CASRFGDTQYF. The CDR3 bases are TGTGCCAGCAGGTTCGGAGATACGCAGTATTTT. The chain has TRBV11-1 and TRBJ2-3; no reliable D call. Looked up from germline, CDR1 is SGHAT and CDR2 is FQDESV (reference sequence). V lost 6 bases, J lost 5 bases, and 6 bases lay in between. The CDR3 is made up of 11 amino acids.

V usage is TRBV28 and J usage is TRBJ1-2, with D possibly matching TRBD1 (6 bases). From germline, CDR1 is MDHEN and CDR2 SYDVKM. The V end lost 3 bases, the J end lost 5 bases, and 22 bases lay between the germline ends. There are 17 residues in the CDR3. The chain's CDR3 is CASSLGGFSGSQYGYTF. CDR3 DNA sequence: TGTGCCAGCAGTTTGGGGGGCTTTTCCGGCTCACAATATGGCTACACCTTC.

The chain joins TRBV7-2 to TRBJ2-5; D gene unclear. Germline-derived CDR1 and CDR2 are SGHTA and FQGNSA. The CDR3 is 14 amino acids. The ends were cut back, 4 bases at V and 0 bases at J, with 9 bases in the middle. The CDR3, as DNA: TGTGCCAGCAGCTCGATAACCCACCAAGAGACCCAGTACTTC. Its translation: CASSSITHQETQYF.

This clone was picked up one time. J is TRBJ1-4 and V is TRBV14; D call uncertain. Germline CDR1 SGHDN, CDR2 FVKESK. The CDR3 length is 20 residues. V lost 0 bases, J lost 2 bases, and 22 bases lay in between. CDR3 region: CASSQDLPGGGRWTNEKLFF. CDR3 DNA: TGTGCCAGCAGCCAAGATCTCCCCGGTGGTGGCAGATGGACTAATGAAAAACTGTTTTTT. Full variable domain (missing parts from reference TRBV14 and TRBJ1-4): EAGVTQFPSHSVIEKGQTVTLRCDPISGHDNLYWYRRVMGKEIKFLLHFVKESKQDESGMPNNRFLAERTGGTYSTLKVQPAELEDSGVYFCASSQDLPGGGRWTNEKLFFGSGTQLSVL.

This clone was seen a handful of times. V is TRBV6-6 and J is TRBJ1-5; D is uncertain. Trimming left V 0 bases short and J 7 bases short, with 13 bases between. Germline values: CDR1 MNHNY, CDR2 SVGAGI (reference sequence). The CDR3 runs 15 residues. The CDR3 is CASSYSTTGEQPQHF. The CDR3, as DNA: TGTGCCAGCAGTTACTCTACTACGGGAGAACAGCCCCAGCATTTT.

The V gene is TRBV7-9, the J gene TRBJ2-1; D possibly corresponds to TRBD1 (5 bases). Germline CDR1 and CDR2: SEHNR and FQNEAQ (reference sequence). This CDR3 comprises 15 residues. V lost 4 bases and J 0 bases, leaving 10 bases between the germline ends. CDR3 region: CASSSQESSYNEQFF. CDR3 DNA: TGTGCCAGCAGCTCACAGGAAAGCTCCTACAATGAGCAGTTCTTC.

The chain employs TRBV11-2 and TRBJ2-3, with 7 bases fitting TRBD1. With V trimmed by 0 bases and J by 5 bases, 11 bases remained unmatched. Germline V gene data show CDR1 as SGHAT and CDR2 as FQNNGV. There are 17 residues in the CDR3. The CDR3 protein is CASSLDRQGPARDTQYF. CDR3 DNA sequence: TGTGCCAGCAGCTTAGACCGACAGGGTCCAGCACGAGATACGCAGTATTTT.

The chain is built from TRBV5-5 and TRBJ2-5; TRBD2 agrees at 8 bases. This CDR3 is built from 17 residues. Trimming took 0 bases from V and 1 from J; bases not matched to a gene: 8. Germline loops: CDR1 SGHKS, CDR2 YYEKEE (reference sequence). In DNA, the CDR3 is TGTGCCAGCAGCTTGGCCTTTGCGGGAGGTGCCCAAGAGACCCAGTACTTC. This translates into CASSLAFAGGAQETQYF.